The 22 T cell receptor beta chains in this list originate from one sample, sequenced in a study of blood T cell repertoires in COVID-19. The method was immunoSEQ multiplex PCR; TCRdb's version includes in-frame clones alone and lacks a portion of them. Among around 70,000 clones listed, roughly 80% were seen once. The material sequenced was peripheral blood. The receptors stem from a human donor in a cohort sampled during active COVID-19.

The CDR3 region is CASSTPRGVSPLHF. The CDR3 region has the DNA TGTGCCAGCAGTACCCCCCGGGGGGTTTCACCCCTCCACTTT. The chain combines TRBV6-5 with TRBJ1-6; a possible D gene is TRBD1 (5 bases). CDR3 length: 14 residues. V dropped 5 bases and J dropped 9 bases, with 14 bases sitting between them. Germline V gene data show CDR1 as MNHEY and CDR2 as SVGAGI.

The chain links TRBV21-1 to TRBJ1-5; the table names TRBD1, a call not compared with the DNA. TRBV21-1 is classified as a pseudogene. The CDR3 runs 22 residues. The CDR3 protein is CASSLLKLLSTGTGPSGQPQHF. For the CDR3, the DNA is TGTGCCAGCAGCCTCCTCAAATTACTATCAACCGGGACAGGGCCCTCAGGCCAGCCCCAGCATTTT.

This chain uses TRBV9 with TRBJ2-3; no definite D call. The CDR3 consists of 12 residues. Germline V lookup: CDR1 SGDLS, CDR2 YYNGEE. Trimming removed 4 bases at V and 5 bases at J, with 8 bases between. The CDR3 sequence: CASSPRGDTQYF. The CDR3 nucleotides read TGTGCCAGCAGCCCCCGAGGAGATACGCAGTATTTT.

DNA for the CDR3: TGCAGCGTGCCAAGTCAGGGTATGAACACTGAAGCTTTCTTT. This codes for CSVPSQGMNTEAFF. J is TRBJ1-1 and V is TRBV29-1; TRBD1 might be the D (5 bases). This CDR3 contains 14 residues. V lost 6 bases, J lost 0 bases, and 14 bases lay in between. CDR1 is SQVTM, CDR2 ANQGSEA, per germline.

CDR3 coding DNA: TGCGCCAGCAACGGACAGGCCTACGAGCAGTACTTC. Amino acid sequence: CASNGQAYEQYF. The V call is TRBV5-1, the J call TRBJ2-7; 7 nucleotides align to TRBD1. V lost 6 bases, J lost 2 bases, and 2 bases stayed unmatched. The V gene's germline CDR1 is SGHRS and CDR2 YFSETQ. The CDR3 loop spans 12 amino acids.

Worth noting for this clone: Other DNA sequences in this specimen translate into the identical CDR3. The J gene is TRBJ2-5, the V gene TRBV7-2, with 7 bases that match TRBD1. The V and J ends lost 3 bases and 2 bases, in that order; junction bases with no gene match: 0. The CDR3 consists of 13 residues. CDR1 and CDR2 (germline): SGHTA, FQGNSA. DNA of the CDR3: TGTGCCAGCAGCTTGGGACAGCAAGAGACCCAGTACTTC. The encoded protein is CASSLGQQETQYF.

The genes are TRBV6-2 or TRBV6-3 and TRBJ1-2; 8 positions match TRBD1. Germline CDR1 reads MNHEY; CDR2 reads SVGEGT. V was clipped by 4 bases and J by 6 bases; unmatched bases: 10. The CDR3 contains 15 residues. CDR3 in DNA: TGTGCCAGCAGTTTTCGGCTCGACAGGGGCCATGGCTACACCTTC. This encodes CASSFRLDRGHGYTF.

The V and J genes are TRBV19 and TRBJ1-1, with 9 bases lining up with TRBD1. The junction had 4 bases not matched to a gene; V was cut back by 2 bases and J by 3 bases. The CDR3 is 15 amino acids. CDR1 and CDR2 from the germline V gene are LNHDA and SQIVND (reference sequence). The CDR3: CASSITGGRYTEAFF. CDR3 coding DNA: TGTGCCAGTAGTATAACAGGGGGCCGGTACACTGAAGCTTTCTTT. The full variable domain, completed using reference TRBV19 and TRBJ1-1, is DGGITQSPKYLFRKEGQNVTLSCEQNLNHDAMYWYRQDPGQGLRLIYYSQIVNDFQKGDIAEGYSVSREKKESFPLTVTSAQKNPTAFYLCASSITGGRYTEAFFGQGTRLTVV.

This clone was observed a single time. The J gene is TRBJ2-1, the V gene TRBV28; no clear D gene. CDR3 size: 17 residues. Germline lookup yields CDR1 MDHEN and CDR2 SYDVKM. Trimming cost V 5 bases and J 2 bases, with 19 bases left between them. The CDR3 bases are TGTGCCAGCAGTCCGCACCCGGGTCCAGTAACCTACAATGAGCAGTTCTTC. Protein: CASSPHPGPVTYNEQFF.

The CDR3 sequence: CASTMRLNYGYTF. CDR3 DNA: TGTGCCAGTACCATGAGGCTGAACTATGGCTACACCTTC. The V call is TRBV19, the J call TRBJ1-2; D unresolved. The V gene lost 7 bases and the J gene lost 2 bases, with 11 bases spanning the gap. CDR1 is LNHDA and CDR2 is SQIVND in the germline V gene (reference sequence). The length of the CDR3 is 13 residues.

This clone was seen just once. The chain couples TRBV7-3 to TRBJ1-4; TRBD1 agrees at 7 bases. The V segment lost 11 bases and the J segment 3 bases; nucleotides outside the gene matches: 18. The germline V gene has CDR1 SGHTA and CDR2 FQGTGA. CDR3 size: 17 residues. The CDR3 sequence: CALTAEGAKVANEKLFF. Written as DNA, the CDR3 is TGTGCCCTTACCGCGGAGGGGGCCAAGGTAGCTAATGAAAAACTGTTTTTT.

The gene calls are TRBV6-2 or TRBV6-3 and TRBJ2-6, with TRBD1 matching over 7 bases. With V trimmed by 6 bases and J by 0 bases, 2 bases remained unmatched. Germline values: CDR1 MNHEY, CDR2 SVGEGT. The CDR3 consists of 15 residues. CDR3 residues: CASSRDSSGANVLTF. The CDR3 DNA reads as TGTGCCAGCAGCCGGGACAGCTCTGGGGCCAACGTCCTGACTTTC.

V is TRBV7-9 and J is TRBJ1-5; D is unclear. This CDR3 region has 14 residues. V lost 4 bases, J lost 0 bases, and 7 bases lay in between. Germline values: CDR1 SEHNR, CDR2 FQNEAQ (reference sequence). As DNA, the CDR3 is TGTGCCAGCAGCTCCTATTATAGCAATCAGCCCCAGCATTTT. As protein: CASSSYYSNQPQHF.

In DNA, the CDR3 is TGTGCCTGGAGTCTTAGGGGAGAGACCCAGTACTTC. Translated: CAWSLRGETQYF. J is TRBJ2-5 and V is TRBV30, with a tentative D call TRBD1 (5 bases). This CDR3 spans 12 amino acids. Trimming took off 2 bases at V and 4 bases at J, with 8 bases between the two ends. The germline CDR1 and CDR2 sequences are GTSNPN and SVGIG (reference sequence).

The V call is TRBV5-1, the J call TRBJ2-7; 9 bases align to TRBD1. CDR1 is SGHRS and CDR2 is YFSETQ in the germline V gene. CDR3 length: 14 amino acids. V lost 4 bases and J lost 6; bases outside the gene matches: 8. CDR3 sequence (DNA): TGCGCCAGCAGCACCGGGACAGGGCGAGGCGAGCAGTACGTC. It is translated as CASSTGTGRGEQYV.

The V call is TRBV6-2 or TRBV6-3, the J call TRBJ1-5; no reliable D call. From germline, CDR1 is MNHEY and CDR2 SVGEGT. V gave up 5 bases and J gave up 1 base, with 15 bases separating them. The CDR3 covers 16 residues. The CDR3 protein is CASSKEVAASNQPQHF. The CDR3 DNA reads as TGTGCCAGCAGTAAGGAGGTGGCAGCCAGCAATCAGCCCCAGCATTTT.

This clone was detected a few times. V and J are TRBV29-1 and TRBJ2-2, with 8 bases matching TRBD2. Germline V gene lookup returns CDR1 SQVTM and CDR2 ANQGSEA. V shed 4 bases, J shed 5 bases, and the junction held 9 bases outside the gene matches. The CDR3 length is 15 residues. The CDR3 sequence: CSVAKGSGGTGELFF. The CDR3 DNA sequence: TGCAGCGTTGCTAAGGGAAGCGGGGGAACCGGGGAGCTGTTTTTT.

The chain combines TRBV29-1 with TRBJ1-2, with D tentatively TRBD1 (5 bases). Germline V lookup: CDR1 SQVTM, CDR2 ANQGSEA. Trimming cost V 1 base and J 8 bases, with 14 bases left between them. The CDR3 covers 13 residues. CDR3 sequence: CSVEAWDFGGYTF. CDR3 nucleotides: TGCAGCGTTGAAGCCTGGGACTTCGGAGGCTACACCTTC.

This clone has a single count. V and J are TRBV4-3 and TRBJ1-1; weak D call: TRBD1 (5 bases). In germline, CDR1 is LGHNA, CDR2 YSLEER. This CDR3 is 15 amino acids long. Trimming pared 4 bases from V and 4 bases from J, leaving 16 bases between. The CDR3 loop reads CASSPQAGEGTEAFF. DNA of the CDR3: TGCGCCAGCAGCCCCCAGGCGGGGGAGGGCACTGAAGCTTTCTTT.

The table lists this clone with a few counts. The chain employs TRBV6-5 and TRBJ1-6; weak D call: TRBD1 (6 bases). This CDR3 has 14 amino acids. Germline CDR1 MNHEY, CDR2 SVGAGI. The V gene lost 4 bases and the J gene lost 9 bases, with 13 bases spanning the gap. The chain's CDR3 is CASSSNREGSPLHF. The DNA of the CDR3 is TGTGCCAGCAGTTCTAACAGGGAAGGTTCACCCCTCCACTTT.

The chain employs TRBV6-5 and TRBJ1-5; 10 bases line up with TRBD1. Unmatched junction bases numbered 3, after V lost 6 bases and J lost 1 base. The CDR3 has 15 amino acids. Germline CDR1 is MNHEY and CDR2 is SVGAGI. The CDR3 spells CASRGQGKSNQPQHF. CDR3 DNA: TGTGCCAGCAGGGGACAGGGGAAGAGCAATCAGCCCCAGCATTTT.

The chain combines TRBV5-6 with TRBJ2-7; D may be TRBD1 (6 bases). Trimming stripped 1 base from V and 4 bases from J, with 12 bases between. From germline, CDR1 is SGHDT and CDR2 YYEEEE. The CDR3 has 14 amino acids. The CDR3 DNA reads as TGTGCCAGCAGCTTGCTTTTCAGGGGATACGAGCAGTACTTC. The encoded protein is CASSLLFRGYEQYF.